A selection of T cell receptor beta chains follows, all from one sample in a study of blood T cells in healthy people across ages. TCRdb reprocessed the 5' RACE reads with MiXCR, giving one entry per CDR3 protein. In the table there are over 1.5 million distinct CDR3 sequences, 49% of which are singletons. The sample comprised blood. The receptors shown here come from a woman aged 40 to 50 in good health. Both conserved end residues are part of each CDR3. A D gene is named only where the DNA matches it firmly. Expanded clones are given a class, and other clones once, few, many or no size at all.

cdr3_aa cdr3_nt clone_size d_call j_call v_call
CASSQGLLESSYNEQFF TGCGCCAGCAGCCAAGGCCTACTCGAAAGCTCCTACAATGAGCAGTTCTTC . . TRBJ2-1 TRBV4-3
CASSRRLAGVGEQYF TGTGCCAGCAGCCGCCGACTAGCGGGGGTCGGTGAGCAGTACTTC . TRBD2 TRBJ2-4 TRBV6-2/TRBV6-3
CASSPIQGTERTSTDTQYF TGTGCCAGCAGCCCCATACAGGGGACAGAACGAACTAGCACAGATACGCAGTATTTT few TRBD1 TRBJ2-3 TRBV4-2
CASSGGGQGTYEQYF TGTGCCAGCAGCGGGGGGGGACAGGGGACTTACGAGCAGTACTTC . TRBD1 TRBJ2-7 TRBV9
CASSPHGLAGGLLETQYF TGTGCCAGCAGCCCCCATGGGCTAGCGGGGGGACTCCTTGAGACCCAGTACTTC few TRBD2 TRBJ2-5 TRBV9
CSARDGGTGINEQFF TGCAGTGCTAGAGATGGCGGGACAGGGATCAATGAGCAGTTCTTC few TRBD1 TRBJ2-1 TRBV20-1
CASSLQLGVNEQYF TGCGCCAGCAGCTTGCAACTAGGGGTCAATGAGCAGTACTTC . . TRBJ2-5 TRBV5-1
CASSLTDIGGRYTF TGTGCCAGCAGTTTAACGGATATTGGGGGTCGCTACACCTTC . . TRBJ1-2 TRBV12-3/TRBV12-4
CASSPSRDPETQYF TGCGCCAGCAGCCCGAGCCGGGACCCAGAGACCCAGTACTTC few . TRBJ2-5 TRBV4-1
CAGSLIWGTFSEQYF TGTGCCGGCAGCTTAATTTGGGGGACGTTCAGCGAGCAGTACTTC once . TRBJ2-7 TRBV7-2
CASGGGDRATDTQYF TGCGCCAGTGGCGGTGGTGACCGAGCCACAGATACGCAGTATTTT . . TRBJ2-3 TRBV5-1
CASSLEGRARVHYGYTF TGTGCCAGCAGCTTGGAAGGCAGGGCCAGGGTCCACTATGGCTACACCTTC . . TRBJ1-2 TRBV5-5
CASSQDLRTGSRDTEAFF TGCGCCAGCAGCCAAGATCTGAGGACAGGGTCACGGGACACTGAAGCTTTCTTT . TRBD1 TRBJ1-1 TRBV4-3
CASSISGAYEQYF TGTGCCAGCAGTATCTCAGGGGCCTACGAGCAGTACTTC . . TRBJ2-7 TRBV6-5
CTTCRDLPYYSYEQYF TGTACCACCTGCCGGGACTTACCATATTACTCCTACGAGCAGTACTTC . . TRBJ2-7 TRBV6-4
CSARGFRQTIAKNIQYF TGCAGTGCTAGAGGGTTCCGACAAACAATAGCCAAAAACATTCAGTACTTC few . TRBJ2-4 TRBV20-1
CASRKTSSGGPYNEQFF TGTGCCAGCAGAAAAACCTCTAGCGGGGGGCCCTACAATGAGCAGTTCTTC . . TRBJ2-1 TRBV21-1
CSASTPHGLVYEQYF TGCAGTGCCTCGACCCCCCACGGACTAGTCTACGAGCAGTACTTC . TRBD2 TRBJ2-7 TRBV20-1
CAGSLDQRRPDTQYF TGTGCCGGCAGCTTGGACCAGAGGCGGCCAGATACGCAGTATTTT . . TRBJ2-3 TRBV5-7
CASTTWGTGGYNEQFF TGTGCCAGCACCACATGGGGGACAGGGGGATACAATGAGCAGTTCTTC . TRBD1 TRBJ2-1 TRBV6-5
CASSLTLRQGGSNYGYTF TGTGCCAGCAGCCTCACACTCCGACAGGGCGGGTCTAACTATGGCTACACCTTC . TRBD1 TRBJ1-2 TRBV7-9
CASSVEWTGNEKLFF TGTGCCAGCAGTGTAGAATGGACAGGGAATGAAAAACTGTTTTTT . TRBD1 TRBJ1-4 TRBV2
CASSLVPQDSHNQYF TGTGCCAGCAGCTTGGTTCCCCAAGACTCCCATAATCAGTACTTC . . TRBJ2-4 TRBV7-6
CASSQVSGTAANEQFF TGTGCCAGCAGCCAAGTGAGTGGGACCGCCGCCAATGAGCAGTTCTTC . . TRBJ2-1 TRBV3-1
CASSLTGTATNYGYTF TGTGCCAGCAGCCTAACCGGGACAGCCACTAACTATGGCTACACCTTC . TRBD1 TRBJ1-2 TRBV11-2
CASSTGTGNSYEQYF TGTGCCAGCAGTACCGGGACAGGGAATTCCTACGAGCAGTACTTC few TRBD1 TRBJ2-7 TRBV2
CASSFDRKDTQYF TGTGCCAGCAGCTTCGACAGGAAAGATACGCAGTATTTT . . TRBJ2-3 TRBV7-2
CASSLNTGLQETQYF TGCGCCAGCAGCTTAAACACGGGGCTACAAGAGACCCAGTACTTC few . TRBJ2-5 TRBV5-1
CASNDRTDTQYF TGTGCCAGCAACGACAGGACAGATACGCAGTATTTT . . TRBJ2-3 TRBV9
CASSPRQGTNGGEQFF TGTGCCAGCAGCCCACGACAGGGGACCAACGGGGGTGAGCAGTTCTTC few TRBD1 TRBJ2-1 TRBV7-2
CASTQGPGIKNIQYF TGCGCCAGCACCCAAGGGCCGGGTATCAAAAACATTCAGTACTTC . . TRBJ2-4 TRBV5-1
CSVPKSPRAKNIQYF TGCAGCGTCCCTAAGAGCCCAAGGGCCAAAAACATTCAGTACTTC few . TRBJ2-4 TRBV29-1
CASSTGRAGADTQYF TGTGCCAGCAGCACGGGACGAGCGGGGGCAGATACGCAATATTTT . TRBD2 TRBJ2-3 TRBV7-2
CSASRGGGLETQYF TGCAGTGCTTCTCGAGGGGGCGGGTTAGAGACCCAGTACTTC . TRBD1 TRBJ2-5 TRBV20-1
CASSVYRGLDEQYF TGTGCCAGCAGTGTCTACAGGGGCCTGGACGAGCAGTACTTC . TRBD1 TRBJ2-7 TRBV12-3/TRBV12-4
CASSYPGHPYEQYF TGTGCCAGCAGTTACCCTGGACACCCCTACGAGCAGTACTTC . . TRBJ2-7 TRBV6-2/TRBV6-3
CATDIGQGETDTQYF TGTGCCACTGATATAGGACAGGGAGAAACAGATACGCAGTATTTT . TRBD1 TRBJ2-3 TRBV15
CASSRRTATDTQYF TGTGCCAGCAGCAGGAGGACCGCCACAGATACGCAGTATTTT few . TRBJ2-3 TRBV7-6
CANSQDFGGAERNTQYF TGCGCCAACAGCCAAGATTTCGGGGGCGCTGAAAGGAATACGCAGTATTTT few . TRBJ2-3 TRBV4-1
CASSQSRDRAEKLFF TGCGCCAGCAGCCAATCCCGGGACAGGGCTGAAAAACTGTTTTTT . TRBD1 TRBJ1-4 TRBV4-3
CASSLVLASTDTQYF TGTGCCAGCAGCTTAGTGCTGGCTAGCACAGATACGCAGTATTTT few . TRBJ2-3 TRBV7-2
CSARDSRFAYEQYF TGCAGTGCTAGAGATAGCAGGTTTGCCTACGAGCAGTACTTC . . TRBJ2-7 TRBV20-1
CASSVVGGAYGEQFF TGTGCCAGCAGCGTAGTGGGGGGGGCGTATGGTGAGCAGTTCTTC . . TRBJ2-1 TRBV9
CASSFLSGNSPLHF TGTGCCAGCAGCTTTTTATCAGGCAATTCACCCCTCCACTTT . . TRBJ1-6 TRBV7-2
CASSQDRGGWTDTQYF TGTGCCAGCAGCCAAGATCGGGGGGGGTGGACAGATACGCAGTATTTT . TRBD2 TRBJ2-3 TRBV4-2
CASSFRTSGGANLSYNEQFF TGTGCCAGCAGCTTTAGAACTAGCGGGGGGGCCAACCTTTCCTACAATGAGCAGTTCTTC few TRBD2 TRBJ2-1 TRBV7-9
CSARRGPLNNEQFF TGCAGTGCTAGACGAGGGCCTCTCAACAATGAGCAGTTCTTC . . TRBJ2-1 TRBV20-1
CSAADLVGGNEKLFF TGCAGTGCCGCTGATTTGGTGGGAGGGAATGAAAAACTGTTTTTT . . TRBJ1-4 TRBV20-1
CASSHRTGIGSYNSPLHF TGTGCCAGCAGCCATCGGACAGGGATTGGCTCCTATAATTCACCCCTCCACTTT . TRBD1 TRBJ1-6 TRBV14
CASSLRTSGTTYEQYF TGTGCCAGCAGCTTAAGGACTAGCGGGACAACCTACGAGCAGTACTTC . TRBD2 TRBJ2-7 TRBV11-2
CASRNSGGAIATQYF TGTGCCAGCAGAAATAGCGGGGGGGCCATCGCTACGCAGTATTTT few TRBD2 TRBJ2-3 TRBV7-2